The entry below gives a single T cell receptor beta chain sequence along with its context. Its specificity is not known. One base away lies a much larger clone, so this may be a sequencing read error. TCRbeta libraries were built with three rounds of nested PCR, modified from ARM-PCR. MiXCR, applied by TCRdb to the multiplex PCR reads, yields one record per CDR3 protein. The sample carries about 48,000 distinct CDR3 sequences, 60% to 65% recorded once. RNA was extracted from bulk tissue without any cell sorting. Distant lung tissue was collected more than 3 cm away from the tumor edge. This entry is derived from a study of tumor and adjacent non-tumor tissue in lung cancer. The CDR3 contains 12 residues. Germline V gene lookup returns CDR1 SGHVS and CDR2 FQNEAQ. Regarding the study as a whole: Significantly higher TCR diversity was found in tumor than normal lung.

The V call is TRBV7-8, the J call TRBJ2-7; D perhaps matches TRBD1 (5 bases). The specimen was distant non-tumor lung tissue. The source of this sequence is a woman aged 65 to 85 with non-small cell lung cancer. CDR3 residues: CANSAQGHEQYF. The CDR3 DNA sequence: TGTGCCAACAGCGCCCAGGGTCACGAGCAGTACTTC.